The rows below give T cell receptor beta chains drawn from one sample of a study of OX40 agonist ivuxolimab in advanced cancers. Repertoires were generated with immunoSEQ multiplex PCR, while TCRdb's copy carries only in-frame clones and drops some. The repertoire holds fewer than 70,000 clones, with about 86% as singletons. This specimen was CD4+ or CD8+ T cells sorted from blood, taken in a trial of the OX40 agonist ivuxolimab. Receptors were obtained from an adult with an advanced solid tumor such as melanoma, head and neck, liver or kidney cancer. The CDR3 runs from the conserved cysteine through the conserved F or W. The D gene is left open where the match is weak. Rows give clone size only sometimes, using once, few, many, or a class for an expanded clone.

-,TRBJ1-5,TRBD1,TRBV29-1,CSVETGVGQPQHF,TGCAGCGTAGAGACAGGGGTCGGGCAGCCCCAGCATTTT
few,TRBJ2-2,TRBD2,TRBV27,CASRTRGSRTGELFF,TGTGCCAGCAGGACCCGCGGGAGTCGCACCGGGGAGCTGTTTTTT
-,TRBJ1-1,-,TRBV27,CASSSPGGWGKNTEAFF,TGTGCCAGCAGTTCCCCTGGGGGTTGGGGGAAAAACACTGAAGCTTTCTTT
-,TRBJ2-7,TRBD1,TRBV28,CASSWRSRPGQQYEQYF,TGTGCCAGCAGCTGGCGTTCTCGACCGGGACAGCAATACGAGCAGTACTTC
-,TRBJ2-1,TRBD2,TRBV29-1,CSVAQREGPSEQFF,TGCAGCGTTGCGCAGCGGGAGGGCCCTAGTGAGCAGTTCTTC
once,TRBJ1-5,TRBD1,TRBV27,CASSLQGVGQPQHF,TGTGCCAGCAGTCTACAGGGGGTAGGACAGCCCCAGCATTTT
-,TRBJ2-2,-,TRBV19,CASSIAGELFF,TGTGCCAGTAGTATAGCCGGGGAGCTGTTTTTT
few,TRBJ2-7,-,TRBV10-1,CASSETGTLYEQYF,TGCGCCAGCAGTGAAACGGGGACCCTCTACGAGCAGTACTTC
-,TRBJ2-7,TRBD2,TRBV2,CASRPAGLAGGNEQYF,TGTGCCAGCAGGCCTGCGGGACTAGCGGGAGGAAACGAGCAGTACTTC
once,TRBJ2-1,TRBD2,TRBV7-7,CASSLAASGRSEQFF,TGTGCTAGCAGCTTAGCGGCTAGCGGGAGGTCCGAGCAGTTCTTC
few,TRBJ1-2,-,TRBV7-9,CASSFGGYDYGYTF,TGTGCCAGCAGCTTTGGTGGTTATGACTATGGCTACACCTTC
-,TRBJ2-1,TRBD2,TRBV28,CASSLAASGTHEQFF,TGTGCCAGCAGTTTAGCGGCTAGCGGGACCCATGAGCAGTTCTTC
many,TRBJ2-7,TRBD2,TRBV6-1,CASNRAGGPYEQYF,TGTGCCAGCAATAGAGCGGGAGGACCCTACGAGCAGTACTTC
-,TRBJ2-6,TRBD1,TRBV28,CASNSPGQAHILTF,TGTGCCAGCAACTCGCCTGGACAGGCTCATATCCTGACTTTC
-,TRBJ1-2,-,TRBV28,CASLPPGIPGYTF,TGTGCCAGCCTCCCCCCAGGGATCCCTGGCTACACCTTC
-,TRBJ2-1,-,TRBV19,CASRRGGTYNEQFF,TGTGCCAGTAGAAGAGGCGGGACCTACAATGAGCAGTTCTTC
once,TRBJ1-2,-,TRBV30,CAWGGRISGGYTF,TGTGCCTGGGGGGGACGTATCTCGGGTGGCTACACCTTC
-,TRBJ1-4,TRBD1,TRBV9,CASSVDGTDNEKLFF,TGTGCCAGCAGCGTAGACGGGACAGATAATGAAAAACTGTTTTTT
-,TRBJ2-7,TRBD2,TRBV4-2,CASRRGSSSYEQYF,TGTGCCAGCAGGCGGGGGTCCAGCTCCTACGAGCAGTACTTC
-,TRBJ2-1,TRBD1,TRBV11-1,CASSLRSVSGGSYNEQFF,TGTGCCAGCAGCTTGAGGTCGGTCTCAGGGGGCTCCTACAATGAGCAGTTCTTC
-,TRBJ2-7,-,TRBV6-5,CASSSPGHNSYEQYF,TGTGCCAGCAGTAGTCCAGGACACAATTCCTACGAGCAGTACTTC
few,TRBJ2-1,-,TRBV11-2,CASSLEASSYNEQFF,TGTGCCAGCAGCTTAGAGGCTAGTTCCTACAATGAGCAGTTCTTC
-,TRBJ1-5,-,TRBV4-1,CASSPRESPEVPQHF,TGCGCCAGCAGCCCGAGGGAGTCCCCCGAAGTGCCCCAGCATTTT
-,TRBJ2-3,TRBD1,TRBV9,CASSGQGRDTQYF,TGTGCCAGCAGCGGACAGGGGCGAGATACGCAGTATTTT
few,TRBJ2-7,-,TRBV4-2,CASSQPSYEQYF,TGTGCCAGCAGCCAACCCTCCTACGAGCAGTACTTC
once,TRBJ2-5,-,TRBV5-4,CASSFRQLTGGQGETQYF,TGTGCCAGCAGCTTTCGACAGCTGACGGGGGGCCAAGGAGAGACCCAGTACTTC
-,TRBJ1-5,-,TRBV28,CASSLSQLFQPQHF,TGTGCCAGCAGTTTAAGTCAGCTTTTTCAGCCCCAGCATTTT
-,TRBJ2-3,TRBD2,TRBV5-4,CASSFPAGVPDTQYF,TGTGCCAGCAGCTTCCCAGCGGGAGTCCCAGATACGCAGTATTTT
-,TRBJ1-5,-,TRBV5-4,CASSLGGDQPQHF,TGTGCCAGCAGCTTAGGAGGTGATCAGCCCCAGCATTTT
-,TRBJ1-2,-,TRBV7-8,CASSLAGGEAGGYTF,TGTGCCAGCAGCTTAGCGGGAGGAGAAGCTGGGGGCTACACCTTC
once,TRBJ2-7,-,TRBV7-6,CASSLVPSTYEQYF,TGTGCCAGCAGCTTAGTTCCCAGTACCTACGAGCAGTACTTC
-,TRBJ2-5,TRBD1,TRBV2,CASKSGGTETQYF,TGTGCCAGCAAGTCAGGGGGCACAGAGACCCAGTACTTC
-,TRBJ2-1,TRBD2,TRBV11-3,CASSPGLAGPNEQFF,TGTGCCAGCAGCCCGGGACTAGCGGGACCCAATGAGCAGTTCTTC
few,TRBJ1-6,-,TRBV4-1,CASSQAGHNNSPLHF,TGCGCCAGCAGCCAGGCGGGACACAATAATTCACCCCTCCACTTT
-,TRBJ2-7,TRBD2,TRBV28,CASSMRGGGSDEQYF,TGTGCCAGCAGTATGAGAGGCGGGGGTTCCGACGAGCAGTACTTC
-,TRBJ1-6,-,TRBV14,CASSQEMGNSPLHF,TGTGCCAGCAGCCAAGAGATGGGTAATTCACCCCTCCACTTT
-,TRBJ1-6,-,TRBV7-6,CASSSTGTLSYNSPLHF,TGTGCCAGCAGCTCAACCGGGACCCTTAGCTATAATTCACCCCTCCACTTT
-,TRBJ2-2,TRBD1,TRBV25-1,CASSGPRGQGRWTGELFF,TGTGCCAGCAGTGGCCCCCGCGGACAGGGTCGTTGGACCGGGGAGCTGTTTTTT
once,TRBJ1-2,TRBD1,TRBV18,CASSPSGQGLYGYTF,TGTGCCAGCTCACCAAGTGGACAGGGCCTCTATGGCTACACCTTC